These T cell receptor beta chains were read from a single sample in a study of cytomegalovirus exposure and HLA in healthy donors. Measured with immunoSEQ multiplex PCR; TCRdb has only the in-frame clones, and not every one. The table has about 130,000 clones, more than 65% seen once; the top ten hold more than 2.5%. Sample: PBMCs. These receptors were obtained from a woman aged 55-69 years in good health and CMV-seropositive. CDR3s include the opening cysteine and the closing phenylalanine or tryptophan. A row's size may be missing; if present it is once, few, many or a size class.

v_call	clone_size	j_call	cdr3_aa
TRBV7-2	NA	TRBJ2-7	CASSLGADTASYEQYF
TRBV29-1	NA	TRBJ2-7	CSVAHRGTYEQYF
TRBV5-1	NA	TRBJ2-7	CASSFGTEGSYEQYF
TRBV27	NA	TRBJ2-1	CASSFYASISLSNEQFF
TRBV27	NA	TRBJ2-1	CASSFLTSGGASYNEQFF
TRBV12-5	NA	TRBJ1-5	CASGFGTWEIGNQPQHF
TRBV27	NA	TRBJ1-4	CASRRDRAANEKLFF
TRBV7-9	NA	TRBJ1-2	CASSPTEDYGYTF
TRBV4-1	NA	TRBJ1-2	CASSQAGSHYGYTF
TRBV29-1	NA	TRBJ1-2	CSVEEGLNYGYTF
TRBV29-1	once	TRBJ2-5	CSLRQGRETQYF
TRBV9	NA	TRBJ1-2	CASSDGDYGYTF
TRBV2	NA	TRBJ2-1	CASSEQGARDEQFF
TRBV15	NA	TRBJ2-1	CATSQTNEQFF
TRBV29-1	few	TRBJ1-5	CSVGDWDYQPQHF
TRBV29-1	NA	TRBJ1-4	CSVDPGDRGGKLFF
TRBV7-9	NA	TRBJ1-5	CASRLGGDQPQHF
TRBV5-4	NA	TRBJ1-1	CASSHPDISEAFF
TRBV7-2	few	TRBJ2-5	CASSLGRGTALGETQYF
TRBV2	NA	TRBJ1-3	CASSQDRAPGNTIYF
TRBV7-8	NA	TRBJ1-1	CASSFEGNTEAFF
TRBV5-1	NA	TRBJ1-2	CASSLGTGAYGYTF
TRBV27	few	TRBJ2-3	CASSELGDTQYF
TRBV5-8	NA	TRBJ1-2	CASSQRNYGYTF
TRBV5-1	NA	TRBJ1-1	CASSSQRNTEAFF
TRBV18	NA	TRBJ1-4	CASSPNQPGSQGEKLFF
TRBV5-1	NA	TRBJ2-1	CASSLEGDRGHEQFF
TRBV5-6	few	TRBJ2-3	CASSLGLAGGRDTQYF
TRBV10-3	NA	TRBJ2-2	CAISDDSFSGELFF
TRBV11-2	NA	TRBJ1-2	CASSPGGGRGYGYTF
TRBV5-1	NA	TRBJ2-7	CASSFNGGDVYEQYF
TRBV9	NA	TRBJ1-1	CASSDGQGGTEAFF
TRBV6-1	NA	TRBJ1-1	CASTAGRTVNTEAFF
TRBV27	NA	TRBJ2-3	CASSLGDTDTQYF
TRBV9	few	TRBJ2-5	CASSVDSTSETQYF
TRBV5-4	NA	TRBJ2-1	CASSSGLAGGYNEQFF
TRBV9	few	TRBJ1-2	CASSTGTGSGGYTF
TRBV2	NA	TRBJ1-2	CASSEALRDRLTGYTF
TRBV10-2	few	TRBJ2-5	CATLPGQGSSETQYF
TRBV19	NA	TRBJ2-3	CASSVLRGQGTDTQYF
TRBV5-1	NA	TRBJ1-5	CASSAGTAGNQPQHF
TRBV4-2	NA	TRBJ2-7	CASSQDQVGRIYEQYF
TRBV6-5	NA	TRBJ1-5	CASSPSTGGYQPQHF
TRBV27	NA	TRBJ2-1	CASSLLAGGAYNEQFF
TRBV5-1	NA	TRBJ2-7	CASSLELGSGEQYF
TRBV10-1	NA	TRBJ2-2	CASGDRADTGELFF
TRBV18	NA	TRBJ1-4	CASSPLTGLDEKLFF